Shown below are 13 T cell receptor beta chains from a single sample sequenced in a study of T-cell reconstitution after alpha-beta-depleted transplantation in children (dated by TCRdb to between 2015 and 2016). Library preparation used PCR. Sequencing relied on an Illumina HiSeq 2500. Molecular barcoding was employed in the preparation of TCR libraries, with unique molecular identifiers being used to normalize TCRbeta repertoire quantification. The raw public data were reprocessed by TCRdb itself: fastp quality trimming at Q25, MiXCR clonotype calling, in-frame beta chains only. Every distinct CDR3 protein forms one entry, paired with its most common genes and DNA. Counted in this sample were around 300,000 distinct CDR3 sequences; over 9% of them appeared once. The ten largest clones add up to 7.5% of the sample. The treatment or condition tag for this specimen amounts to: allogeneic hematopoietic cell transplantation with graft depleted of TCRalphabeta T cells and CD19 B cells.

The sample was PBMCs, taken before TCRalphabeta/CD19-depleted stem cell transplant. These receptors all stem from a boy less than two years old with acute myeloid leukemia, due to receive a stem cell transplant.

This clonotype was detected only a few times. This rearrangement joins TRBV20-1 to TRBJ2-1; D unresolved. Trimming removed 3 bases at V and 2 bases at J, with 11 bases between. Germline V gene data show CDR1 as DFQATT and CDR2 as SNEGSKA (reference sequence). The CDR3 is made up of 14 amino acids. The CDR3 bases are TGCAGTGCTAGGCCCCTCGCGGCCTACAATGAGCAGTTCTTC. Encoded protein: CSARPLAAYNEQFF.

In its sample, this clonotype was seen many times. V and J are TRBV12-3 or TRBV12-4 and TRBJ2-4, with 7 positions matching TRBD1. Losses at the gene ends were 5 bases for V and 2 bases for J; bases not matched to a gene: 6. This CDR3 has 15 residues. The CDR3 protein is CASSPRQGPKNIQYF. In DNA, the CDR3 is TGTGCCAGCAGTCCCCGACAGGGCCCCAAAAACATTCAGTACTTC.

In regard to this clonotype: This clone may be a read error of a much larger clone one base away. This chain links TRBV7-9 with TRBJ2-3, with 8 bases matching TRBD1. V lost 5 bases and J lost 3; bases outside the gene matches: 7. From germline, CDR1 is SEHNR and CDR2 FQNEAQ (reference sequence). The CDR3 consists of 15 residues. The CDR3 DNA follows: TGTGCCAGCAGCACTTCGACAGGGGCAACAGATACGCAGTATTTT. This gives the protein CASSTSTGATDTQYF.

This clonotype came up many times. This chain joins TRBV5-1 and TRBJ2-3, with TRBD2 identical over 13 bases. V shed 1 base, J shed 0 bases, and the junction held 5 bases outside the gene matches. CDR3 length: 18 residues. Germline CDR1 SGHRS, CDR2 YFSETQ. CDR3 region: CASSLSKLAGGSTDTQYF. In DNA form, the CDR3 reads TGCGCCAGCAGCTTGTCAAAACTAGCGGGGGGGAGCACAGATACGCAGTATTTT.

The table lists this clonotype with many counts. The CDR3 protein is CASSPPEGSYNEQFF. Here the CDR3 DNA reads TGTGCCAGCAGTCCCCCTGAAGGCTCCTACAATGAGCAGTTCTTC. V gene TRBV12-3 or TRBV12-4 combines with J gene TRBJ2-1; D gene uncertain. The CDR3 totals 15 residues. V lost 5 bases to trimming and J lost 0 bases, with 11 bases between them.

At least ten counts were recorded for this clonotype. The J gene is TRBJ1-1, the V gene TRBV12-3 or TRBV12-4; no reliable D call. Trimming removed 0 bases at V and 11 bases at J, with 13 bases between. CDR3 length equals 13 residues. CDR3 loop: CASSLASAPRAFF. The CDR3 DNA reads TGTGCCAGCAGTTTAGCTTCGGCCCCGCGGGCTTTCTTT.

Concerning this clonotype: Possible read error: a much larger clone is one base away. The chain carries TRBV12-3 or TRBV12-4 and TRBJ2-3, with 12 bases lining up with TRBD2. The CDR3 extends over 18 amino acids. CDR3 loop: CASCLETGTSGSTDTQYF. CDR3 nucleotides: TGTGCCAGCTGTTTAGAGACCGGGACTAGCGGGAGCACAGATACGCAGTATTTT.

This clonotype was detected many times. The chain employs TRBV12-3 or TRBV12-4 and TRBJ1-6; no clear D. CDR3 length equals 15 residues. Trimming pared 2 bases from V and 6 bases from J, leaving 11 bases between. The CDR3 reads CASSLNRPSNSPLHF. Written as DNA, the CDR3 is TGTGCCAGCAGTTTAAACCGGCCTTCTAATTCACCCCTCCACTTT.

This clonotype was observed at least ten times. The chain joins TRBV9 to TRBJ2-7; D gene uncertain. The CDR3 totals 17 residues. Trimming shortened V by 0 bases and J by 3 bases, and 19 bases separated the two germline ends. Germline V gene lookup returns CDR1 SGDLS and CDR2 YYNGEE. The CDR3, as DNA: TGTGCCAGCAGCGTAGAGGGTTACCTCCCTCCTGGCTACGAGCAGTACTTC. Amino acid sequence: CASSVEGYLPPGYEQYF. The whole variable domain, remainder taken from reference TRBV9 and TRBJ2-7, is DSGVTQTPKHLITATGQRVTLRCSPRSGDLSVYWYQQSLDQGLQFLIQYYNGEERAKGNILERFSAQQFPDLHSELNLSSLELGDSALYFCASSVEGYLPPGYEQYFGPGTRLTVT.

Many counts were recorded for this clonotype. The gene calls are TRBV6-5 and TRBJ2-5, with 7 bases aligning to TRBD2. J was trimmed by 3 bases and V by 7 bases; bases with no gene match: 8. CDR3 length: 14 residues. Germline V lookup: CDR1 MNHEY, CDR2 SVGAGI. CDR3 bases: TGTGCCAGCACCCCGAGGGCGGGGGAAGAGACCCAGTACTTC. This gives the protein CASTPRAGEETQYF.

This clonotype was seen repeatedly, ten times or more. V gene TRBV28 combines with J gene TRBJ1-4, with 7 nucleotides matching TRBD1. V dropped 5 bases and J dropped 3; count of bases not matched to a gene: 6. The CDR3 is made up of 15 amino acids. In germline, CDR1 is MDHEN, CDR2 SYDVKM. CDR3 DNA: TGTGCCAGCAGTCCCCAGACAGGGCCTAATGAAAAACTGTTTTTT. Its translation is CASSPQTGPNEKLFF.

There are many counts of this clonotype. This sequence joins TRBV28 and TRBJ2-1; the match to TRBD2 covers 9 bases. CDR3 length: 14 amino acids. The germline V gene encodes CDR1 MDHEN and CDR2 SYDVKM. Trimming cost V 8 bases and J 6 bases; bases outside gene matches: 8. CDR3 nucleotide sequence: TGTGCCAGCCTACTAGCGGGCAGTACCAATGAGCAGTTCTTC. Translating it yields CASLLAGSTNEQFF.

This clonotype was detected a few times. V and J are TRBV20-1 and TRBJ2-3; D may be TRBD2 (7 bases). Germline V lookup: CDR1 DFQATT, CDR2 SNEGSKA (reference sequence). This CDR3 contains 14 residues. V gave up 3 bases and J gave up 6 bases, with 16 bases separating them. This CDR3 reads CSASLEGGPDTQYF. The CDR3, as DNA: TGCAGTGCTAGTCTGGAGGGGGGGCCGGATACGCAGTATTTT.